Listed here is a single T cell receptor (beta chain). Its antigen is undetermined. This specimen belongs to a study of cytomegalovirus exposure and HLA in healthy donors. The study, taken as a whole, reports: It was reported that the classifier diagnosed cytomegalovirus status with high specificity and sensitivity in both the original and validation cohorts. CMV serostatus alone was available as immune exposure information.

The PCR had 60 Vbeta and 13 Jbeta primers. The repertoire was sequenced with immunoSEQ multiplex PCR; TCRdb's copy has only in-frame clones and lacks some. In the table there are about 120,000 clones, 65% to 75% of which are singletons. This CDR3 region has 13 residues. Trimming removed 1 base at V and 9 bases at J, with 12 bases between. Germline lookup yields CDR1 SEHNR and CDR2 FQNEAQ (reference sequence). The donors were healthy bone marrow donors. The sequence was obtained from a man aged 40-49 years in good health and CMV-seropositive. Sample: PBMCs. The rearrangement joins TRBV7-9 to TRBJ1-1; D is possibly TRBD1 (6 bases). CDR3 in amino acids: CASSLGTANQAFF. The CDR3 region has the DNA TGTGCCAGCAGCTTAGGGACAGCGAATCAAGCTTTCTTT.